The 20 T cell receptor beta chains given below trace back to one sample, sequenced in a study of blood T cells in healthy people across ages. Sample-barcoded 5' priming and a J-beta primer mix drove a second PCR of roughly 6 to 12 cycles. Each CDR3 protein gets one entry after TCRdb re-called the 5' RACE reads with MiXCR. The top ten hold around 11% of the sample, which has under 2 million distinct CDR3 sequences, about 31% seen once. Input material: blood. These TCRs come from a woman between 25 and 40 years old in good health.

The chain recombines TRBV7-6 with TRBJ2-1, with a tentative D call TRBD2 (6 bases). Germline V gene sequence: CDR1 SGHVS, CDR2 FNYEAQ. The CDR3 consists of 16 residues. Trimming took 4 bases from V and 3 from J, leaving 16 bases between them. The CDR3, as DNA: TGTGCCAGCAGCTCCCGCTCCAGCGGGTACTACAATGAGCAGTTCTTC. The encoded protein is CASSSRSSGYYNEQFF.

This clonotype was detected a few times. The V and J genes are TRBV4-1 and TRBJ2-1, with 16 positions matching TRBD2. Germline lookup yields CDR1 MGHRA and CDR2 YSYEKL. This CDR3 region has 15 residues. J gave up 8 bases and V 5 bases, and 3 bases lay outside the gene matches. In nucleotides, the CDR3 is TGCGCCAGCAGCTTCGGGACTAGCGGGGGGGATGAGCAGTTCTTC. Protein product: CASSFGTSGGDEQFF.

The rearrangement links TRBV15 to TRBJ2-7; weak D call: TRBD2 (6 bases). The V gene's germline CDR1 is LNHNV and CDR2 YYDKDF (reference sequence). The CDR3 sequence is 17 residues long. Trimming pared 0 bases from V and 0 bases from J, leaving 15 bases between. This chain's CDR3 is CATSRDISGRYSYEQYF. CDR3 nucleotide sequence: TGTGCCACCAGCAGAGATATTAGCGGACGATACTCCTACGAGCAGTACTTC.

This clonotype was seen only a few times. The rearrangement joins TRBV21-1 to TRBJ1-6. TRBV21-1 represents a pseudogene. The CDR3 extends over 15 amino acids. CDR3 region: CASSKVVEENSPLHF. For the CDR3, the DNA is TGTGCCAGCAGCAAAGTAGTGGAAGAGAATTCACCCCTCCACTTT.

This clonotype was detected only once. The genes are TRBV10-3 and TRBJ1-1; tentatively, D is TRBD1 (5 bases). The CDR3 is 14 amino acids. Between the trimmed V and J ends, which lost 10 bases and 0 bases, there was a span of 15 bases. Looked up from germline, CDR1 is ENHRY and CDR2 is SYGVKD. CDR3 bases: TGTGCCAGCCGGGACGGGAGAATGAACACTGAAGCTTTCTTT. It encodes CASRDGRMNTEAFF.

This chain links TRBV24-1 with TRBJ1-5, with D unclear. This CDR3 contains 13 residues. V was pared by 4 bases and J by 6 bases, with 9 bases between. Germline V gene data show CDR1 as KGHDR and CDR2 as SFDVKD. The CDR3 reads CATSDARGQPQHF. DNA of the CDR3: TGTGCCACCAGTGACGCCCGGGGTCAGCCCCAGCATTTT.

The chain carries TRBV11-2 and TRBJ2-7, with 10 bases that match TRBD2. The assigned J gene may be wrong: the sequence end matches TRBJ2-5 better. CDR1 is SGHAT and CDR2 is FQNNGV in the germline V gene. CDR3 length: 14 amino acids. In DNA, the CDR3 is TGTGCCAGCACCCCCAAGCGGGGGGGAGAGACCCAGTACTTC. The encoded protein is CASTPKRGGETQYF.

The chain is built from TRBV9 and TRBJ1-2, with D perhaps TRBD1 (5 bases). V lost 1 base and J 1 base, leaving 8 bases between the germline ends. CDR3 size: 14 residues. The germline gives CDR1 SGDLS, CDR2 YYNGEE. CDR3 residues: CASSVTQGNYGYTF. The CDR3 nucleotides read TGTGCCAGCAGCGTAACTCAGGGTAACTATGGCTACACCTTC.

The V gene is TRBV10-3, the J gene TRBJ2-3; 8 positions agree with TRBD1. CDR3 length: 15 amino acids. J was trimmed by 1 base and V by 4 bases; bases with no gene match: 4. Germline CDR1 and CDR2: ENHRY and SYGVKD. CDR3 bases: TGTGCCATCAGTGGTGGACAGGGCCGCACAGATACGCAGTATTTT. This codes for CAISGGQGRTDTQYF.

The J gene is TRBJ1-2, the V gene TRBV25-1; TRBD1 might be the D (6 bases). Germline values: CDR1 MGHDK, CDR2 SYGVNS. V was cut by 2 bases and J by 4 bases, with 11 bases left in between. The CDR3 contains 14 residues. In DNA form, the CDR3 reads TGTGCCAGCAGTGAAGGGGACACATTCTATGGCTACACCTTC. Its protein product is CASSEGDTFYGYTF.

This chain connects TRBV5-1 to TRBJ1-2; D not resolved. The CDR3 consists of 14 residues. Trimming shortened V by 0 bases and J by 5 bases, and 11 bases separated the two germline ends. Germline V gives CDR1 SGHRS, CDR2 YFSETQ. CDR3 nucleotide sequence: TGCGCCAGCAGCTTGGATGGCGCGGTTTATGGCTACACCTTC. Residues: CASSLDGAVYGYTF.

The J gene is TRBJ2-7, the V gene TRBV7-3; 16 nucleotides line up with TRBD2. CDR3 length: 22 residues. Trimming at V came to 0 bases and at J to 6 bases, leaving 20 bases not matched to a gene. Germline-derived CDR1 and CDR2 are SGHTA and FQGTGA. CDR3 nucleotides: TGTGCCAGCAGCTTAACCTCAAGTCCCGGGACTAGCGGGGGGGCCGAAACCTGCGAGCAGTACTTC. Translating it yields CASSLTSSPGTSGGAETCEQYF.

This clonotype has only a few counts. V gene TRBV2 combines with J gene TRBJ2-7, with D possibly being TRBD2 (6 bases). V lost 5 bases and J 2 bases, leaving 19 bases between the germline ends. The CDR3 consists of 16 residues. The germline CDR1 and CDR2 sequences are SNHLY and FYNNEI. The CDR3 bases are TGTGCCAGCAGTCCACAGGTCCTCGCGGGGCCCTACGAGCAGTACTTC. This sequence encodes CASSPQVLAGPYEQYF. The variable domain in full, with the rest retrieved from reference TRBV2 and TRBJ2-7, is EPEVTQTPSHQVTQMGQEVILRCVPISNHLYFYWYRQILGQKVEFLVSFYNNEISEKSEIFDDQFSVERPDGSNFTLKIRSTKLEDSAMYFCASSPQVLAGPYEQYFGPGTRLTVT.

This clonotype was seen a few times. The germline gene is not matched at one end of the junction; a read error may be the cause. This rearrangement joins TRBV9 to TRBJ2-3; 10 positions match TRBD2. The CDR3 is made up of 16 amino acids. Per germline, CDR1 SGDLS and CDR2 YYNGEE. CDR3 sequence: CAGSVAGGVGTDTQYF. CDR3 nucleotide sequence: TGTGCCGGCAGCGTAGCGGGGGGAGTGGGCACAGATACGCAGTATTTT.

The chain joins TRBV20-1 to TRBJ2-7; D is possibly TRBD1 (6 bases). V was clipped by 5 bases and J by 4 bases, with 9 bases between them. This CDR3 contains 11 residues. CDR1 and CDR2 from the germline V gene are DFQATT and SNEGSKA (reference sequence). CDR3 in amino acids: CSAWTDYEQYF. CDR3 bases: TGCAGTGCTTGGACAGATTACGAGCAGTACTTC.

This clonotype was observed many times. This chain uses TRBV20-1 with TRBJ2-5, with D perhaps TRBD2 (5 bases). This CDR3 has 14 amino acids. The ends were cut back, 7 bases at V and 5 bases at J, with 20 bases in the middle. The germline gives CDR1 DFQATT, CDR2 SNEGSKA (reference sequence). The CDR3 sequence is CSGGLLRKEETQYF. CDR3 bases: TGCAGTGGAGGGCTACTTAGAAAGGAGGAGACCCAGTACTTC.

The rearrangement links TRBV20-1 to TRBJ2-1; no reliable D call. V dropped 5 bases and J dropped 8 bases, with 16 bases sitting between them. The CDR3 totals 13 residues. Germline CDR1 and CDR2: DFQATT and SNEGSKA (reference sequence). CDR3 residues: CSAPRPPRDEQFF. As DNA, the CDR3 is TGCAGTGCTCCTCGGCCCCCACGCGATGAGCAGTTCTTC.

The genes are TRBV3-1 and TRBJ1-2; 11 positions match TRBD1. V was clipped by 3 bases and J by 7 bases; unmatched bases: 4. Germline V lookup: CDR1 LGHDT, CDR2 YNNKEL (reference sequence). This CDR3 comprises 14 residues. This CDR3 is CASSHHGTGGGYTF. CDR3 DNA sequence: TGTGCCAGCAGCCACCACGGGACAGGGGGTGGCTACACCTTC. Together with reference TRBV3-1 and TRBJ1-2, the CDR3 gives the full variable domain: DTAVSQTPKYLVTQMGNDKSIKCEQNLGHDTMYWYKQDSKKFLKIMFSYNNKELIINETVPNRFSPKSPDKAHLNLHINSLELGDSAVYFCASSHHGTGGGYTFGSGTRLTVV.

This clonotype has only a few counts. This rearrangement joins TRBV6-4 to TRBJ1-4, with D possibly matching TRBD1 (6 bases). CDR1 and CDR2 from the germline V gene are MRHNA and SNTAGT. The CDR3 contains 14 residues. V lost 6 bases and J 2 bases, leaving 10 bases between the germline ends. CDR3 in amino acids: CASSPGDTNEKLFF. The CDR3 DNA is TGTGCCAGCAGCCCAGGGGATACTAATGAAAAACTGTTTTTT.

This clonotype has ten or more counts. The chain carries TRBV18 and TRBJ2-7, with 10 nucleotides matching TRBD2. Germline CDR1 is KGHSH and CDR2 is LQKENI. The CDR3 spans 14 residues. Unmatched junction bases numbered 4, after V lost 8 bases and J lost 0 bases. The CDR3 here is CASSPSGSSYEQYF. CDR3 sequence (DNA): TGTGCCAGCAGCCCTAGCGGGAGCTCCTACGAGCAGTACTTC.